Presented here are 21 T cell receptor beta chains from one specimen sequenced in a study of response to subunit inactivated influenza vaccine. TCRdb called the RT-PCR reads again in MiXCR, with one record for every CDR3 protein. Altogether hundreds of thousands of distinct CDR3 sequences are present, approximately 7.7% being singletons, with the ten largest covering 10% to 15%. This specimen was PBMCs from blood, taken 23 months after vaccination. The receptors originated from a man between 50 and 69 years old who received an inactivated influenza vaccine.

Ten or more counts support this clonotype. V and J are TRBV5-1 and TRBJ2-7; 7 bases map to TRBD1. CDR3 length: 15 amino acids. Germline assignment: CDR1 SGHRS and CDR2 YFSETQ. Trimming took 2 bases from V and 2 from J; bases not matched to a gene: 7. The CDR3 loop is CASSFGTATTYEQYF. As DNA, the CDR3 is TGCGCCAGCAGCTTCGGGACAGCGACTACCTACGAGCAGTACTTC.

This clonotype was seen ten or more times. The chain has TRBV24-1 and TRBJ1-2; D is undetermined. Deletions cut 4 bases from V and 4 bases from J, with 6 bases between. CDR3 length: 12 residues. Germline V gene lookup returns CDR1 KGHDR and CDR2 SFDVKD. The CDR3 coding sequence is TGTGCCACCAGTGACTCGCGCTATGGCTACACCTTC. Protein product: CATSDSRYGYTF.

This clonotype was detected only a few times. The chain combines TRBV2 with TRBJ2-1; D ambiguous. The CDR3 extends over 13 amino acids. V was pared by 4 bases and J by 7 bases, with 11 bases between. CDR1 and CDR2 (germline): SNHLY, FYNNEI. The CDR3 here is CASSGFPGNEQFF. CDR3 sequence (DNA): TGTGCCAGCAGTGGATTTCCTGGGAATGAGCAGTTCTTC.

Only a few counts were recorded for this clonotype. The chain links TRBV20-1 to TRBJ2-3; D unclear. Germline V gene data show CDR1 as DFQATT and CDR2 as SNEGSKA (reference sequence). Between the trimmed V and J ends, which lost 3 bases and 3 bases, there was a span of 16 bases. The CDR3 has 15 residues. Here the CDR3 DNA reads TGCAGTGCTAGTAGTGTTAAGGAGAGTACAGATACGCAGTATTTT. Protein: CSASSVKESTDTQYF.

This clonotype was seen a handful of times. The V gene is TRBV9, the J gene TRBJ2-2, with D perhaps assigned TRBD1 or TRBD2 (5 bases each). CDR1 is SGDLS and CDR2 is YYNGEE in the germline V gene. The CDR3 extends over 15 amino acids. V was cut by 3 bases and J by 4 bases, with 13 bases left in between. The CDR3 reads CASSAEGLGTGELFF. Written as DNA, the CDR3 is TGTGCCAGCAGCGCCGAGGGGTTGGGCACCGGGGAGCTGTTTTTT.

This clonotype was picked up a small number of times. The V call is TRBV5-6, the J call TRBJ2-5; D unclear. Trimming stripped 0 bases from V and 3 bases from J, with 6 bases between. CDR1 and CDR2 (germline): SGHDT, YYEEEE. This CDR3 has 13 residues. This CDR3 is CASSLGSEETQYF. In DNA, the CDR3 is TGTGCCAGCAGCTTGGGTTCAGAAGAGACCCAGTACTTC.

Many counts were recorded for this clonotype. The rearrangement uses TRBV7-8 and TRBJ1-5; D is unresolved. The germline V and J ends were trimmed by 5 bases and 0 bases, with 17 bases remaining between them. This CDR3 spans 17 amino acids. Germline CDR1 is SGHVS and CDR2 is FQNEAQ. In DNA form, the CDR3 reads TGTGCCAGCAGCCGAAGCCGAACAGAGTATAGCAATCAGCCCCAGCATTTT. It codes for CASSRSRTEYSNQPQHF. Looking up the rest from reference TRBV7-8 and TRBJ1-5 gives the full variable domain: GAGVSQSPRYKVAKRGQDVALRCDPISGHVSLFWYQQALGQGPEFLTYFQNEAQLDKSGLPSDRFFAERPEGSVSTLKIQRTQQEDSAVYLCASSRSRTEYSNQPQHFGDGTRLSIL.

This clonotype has just a few counts. V gene TRBV7-2 combines with J gene TRBJ2-7; D possibly matches TRBD1 or TRBD2 (5 bases each). The CDR3 runs to 15 residues. V lost 2 bases and J 0 bases, leaving 11 bases between the germline ends. Germline V gives CDR1 SGHTA, CDR2 FQGNSA. Here the CDR3 reads CASSLSGATSYEQYF. The CDR3 DNA sequence: TGTGCCAGCAGCTTATCCGGGGCGACCTCCTACGAGCAGTACTTC.

Many counts were recorded for this clonotype. The junction and the germline gene differ at one end; a read error may be behind it. This chain uses TRBV30 with TRBJ2-1; D perhaps matches TRBD1 (5 bases). Germline V CDR1 and CDR2: GTSNPN, SVGIG (reference sequence). The CDR3 consists of 14 residues. The CDR3 sequence: CAWSVHLANQDKVF. The CDR3 DNA is TGTGCCTGGAGTGTACACCTCGCAAACCAGGACAAGGTCTTC.

The CDR3 nucleotides read TGCGCCAGCAGCTCCCCTAGGACAGATACGCAGTATTTT. Protein product: CASSSPRTDTQYF. The V and J genes are TRBV5-1 and TRBJ2-3; D is unresolved. Trimming took 3 bases from V and 3 from J, leaving 8 bases between them. Germline values: CDR1 SGHRS, CDR2 YFSETQ. The CDR3 loop spans 13 amino acids. The variable domain in full, with the rest retrieved from reference TRBV5-1 and TRBJ2-3, is KAGVTQTPRYLIKTRGQQVTLSCSPISGHRSVSWYQQTPGQGLQFLFEYFSETQRNKGNFPGRFSGRQFSNSRSEMNVSTLELGDSALYLCASSSPRTDTQYFGPGTRLTVL.

The chain is built from TRBV6-1 and TRBJ2-3; the D is unclear. The length of the CDR3 is 13 residues. Germline CDR1 is MNHNS and CDR2 is SASEGT. Trimming shortened V by 7 bases and J by 5 bases, and 13 bases separated the two germline ends. The CDR3 DNA sequence: TGTGCCAGCAATAACCCGCCTGGAGATACGCAGTATTTT. Translation gives CASNNPPGDTQYF.

The table lists this clonotype with many counts. The V gene is TRBV28, the J gene TRBJ1-4, with D perhaps TRBD1 (6 bases). With 2 bases removed from V and 9 bases from J, the gap between germline ends came to 13 bases. CDR1 and CDR2 (germline): MDHEN, SYDVKM. CDR3 length: 14 residues. The CDR3: CASSLGLQGKKLFF. CDR3 in DNA: TGTGCCAGCAGTTTAGGACTACAGGGTAAAAAACTGTTTTTT.

This clonotype was recorded a few times. The rearrangement links TRBV20-1 to TRBJ2-5; D unresolved. V lost 1 base and J 1 base, leaving 10 bases between the germline ends. The CDR3 contains 14 residues. CDR1 is DFQATT, CDR2 SNEGSKA, per germline (reference sequence). CDR3 DNA sequence: TGCAGTGCTAGAGGGCCGACCGTCCAAGAGACCCAGTACTTC. It specifies CSARGPTVQETQYF.

This clonotype was observed many times. V and J are TRBV7-8 and TRBJ1-1; possibly TRBD1 for D (5 bases). V was clipped by 5 bases and J by 0 bases, with 10 bases between them. This CDR3 has 14 residues. In germline, CDR1 is SGHVS, CDR2 FQNEAQ. As DNA, the CDR3 is TGTGCCAGCAGCGCGGGGCTCGTGAACACTGAAGCTTTCTTT. Protein sequence: CASSAGLVNTEAFF.

This clonotype appeared many times. The CDR3: CSALNTGGVGAEAFF. As DNA, the CDR3 is TGCAGTGCCCTCAACACGGGCGGGGTTGGCGCTGAAGCTTTCTTT. V gene TRBV20-1 combines with J gene TRBJ1-1; D unclear. Trimming cost V 6 bases and J 6 bases, with 23 bases left between them. Germline values: CDR1 DFQATT, CDR2 SNEGSKA (reference sequence). The CDR3 loop spans 15 amino acids.

This clonotype came up many times. The rearrangement links TRBV5-1 to TRBJ2-2; TRBD2 might be the D (6 bases). V lost 4 bases and J 8 bases, leaving 15 bases between the germline ends. This CDR3 spans 14 amino acids. Germline V gene lookup returns CDR1 SGHRS and CDR2 YFSETQ. This chain's CDR3 is CASSAAGYEGELFF. DNA of the CDR3: TGCGCCAGCAGCGCTGCGGGATATGAGGGGGAGCTGTTTTTT.

This clonotype turned up a few times. The rearrangement joins TRBV4-3 to TRBJ2-3; TRBD2 might be the D (6 bases). The V end lost 8 bases, the J end lost 4 bases, and 7 bases lay between the germline ends. From germline, CDR1 is LGHNA and CDR2 YSLEER. CDR3 size: 11 residues. CDR3: CASREPDTQYF. CDR3 nucleotide sequence: TGCGCCAGCCGGGAGCCAGATACGCAGTATTTT.

The chain links TRBV5-1 to TRBJ2-7; 8 bases match TRBD1. The germline gives CDR1 SGHRS, CDR2 YFSETQ. J lost 2 bases, V lost 0 bases, and 7 bases had no gene match. The CDR3 is 16 residues long. The chain's CDR3 is CASSLDAGGKTYEQYF. DNA of the CDR3: TGCGCCAGCAGCTTGGATGCAGGGGGCAAAACCTACGAGCAGTACTTC.

This clonotype has at least ten counts. This chain uses TRBV4-1 with TRBJ1-1; D is undetermined. Germline values: CDR1 MGHRA, CDR2 YSYEKL. The CDR3 has 15 residues. V dropped 3 bases and J dropped 2 bases, with 13 bases sitting between them. The CDR3 nucleotides are TGCGCCAGCAGCCACCATCCAAGAGACAACACTGAAGCTTTCTTT. Its translation is CASSHHPRDNTEAFF.

This clonotype was seen at least ten times. J is TRBJ2-1 and V is TRBV11-1; 10 bases map to TRBD2. The V segment lost 2 bases and the J segment 8 bases; nucleotides outside the gene matches: 9. Germline V gene sequence: CDR1 SGHAT, CDR2 FQDESV (reference sequence). The CDR3 length is 16 residues. As DNA, the CDR3 is TGTGCCAGCAGCTTACGCGCTAGCGGGGGAATAGATGAGCAGTTCTTC. The encoded protein is CASSLRASGGIDEQFF.

This clonotype has only a few counts. This rearrangement joins TRBV2 to TRBJ2-7, with a tentative D call TRBD2 (6 bases). V was trimmed by 7 bases and J by 1 base, leaving 17 bases between them. From germline, CDR1 is SNHLY and CDR2 FYNNEI. The CDR3 is 15 amino acids. The CDR3 protein is CASTSWGVLSYEQYF. For the CDR3, the DNA is TGTGCCAGCACCTCTTGGGGGGTCCTTTCCTACGAGCAGTACTTC.